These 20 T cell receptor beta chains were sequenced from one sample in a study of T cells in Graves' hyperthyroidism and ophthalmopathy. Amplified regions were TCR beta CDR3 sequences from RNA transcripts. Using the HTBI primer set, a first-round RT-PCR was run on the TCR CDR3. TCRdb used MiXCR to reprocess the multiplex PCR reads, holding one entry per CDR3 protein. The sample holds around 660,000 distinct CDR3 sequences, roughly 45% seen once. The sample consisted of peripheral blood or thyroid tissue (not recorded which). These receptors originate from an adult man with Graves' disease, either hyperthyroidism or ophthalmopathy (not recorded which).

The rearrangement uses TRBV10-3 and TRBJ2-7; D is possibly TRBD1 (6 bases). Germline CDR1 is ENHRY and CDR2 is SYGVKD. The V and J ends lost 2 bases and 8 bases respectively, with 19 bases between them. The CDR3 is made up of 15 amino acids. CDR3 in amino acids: CAISERRDNQPQQYF. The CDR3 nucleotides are TGTGCCATCAGTGAGAGACGGGACAATCAGCCCCAGCAGTACTTC.

The CDR3 reads CSALDWEVEKLFF. The CDR3 region has the DNA TGCAGTGCTCTAGACTGGGAGGTTGAAAAACTGTTTTTT. V usage is TRBV20-1 and J usage is TRBJ1-4; D gene unclear. CDR3 length: 13 amino acids. Deletions cut 5 bases from V and 7 bases from J, with 14 bases between. The germline gives CDR1 DFQATT, CDR2 SNEGSKA (reference sequence).

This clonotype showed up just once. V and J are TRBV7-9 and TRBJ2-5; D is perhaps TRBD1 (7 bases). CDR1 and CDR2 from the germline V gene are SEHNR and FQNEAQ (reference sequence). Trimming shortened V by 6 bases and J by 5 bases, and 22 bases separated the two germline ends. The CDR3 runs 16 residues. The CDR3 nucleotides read TGTGCCAGCAGTCAGGTTCCAGGGGGGTTACGGGAGACCCAGTACTTC. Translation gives CASSQVPGGLRETQYF.

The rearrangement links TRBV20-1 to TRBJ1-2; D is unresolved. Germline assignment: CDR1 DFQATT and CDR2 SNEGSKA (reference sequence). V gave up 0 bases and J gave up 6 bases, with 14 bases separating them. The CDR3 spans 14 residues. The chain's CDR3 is CSARDLARVDGYTF. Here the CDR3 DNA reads TGCAGTGCTAGAGACCTGGCCCGGGTTGATGGCTACACCTTC.

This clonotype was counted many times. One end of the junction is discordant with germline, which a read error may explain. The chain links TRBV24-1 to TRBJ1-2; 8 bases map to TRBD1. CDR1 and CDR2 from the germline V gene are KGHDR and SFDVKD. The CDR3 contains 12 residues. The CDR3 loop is CATSEGRGRRAF. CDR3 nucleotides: TGTGCCACCAGTGAGGGCAGGGGGCGAAGGGCCTTC.

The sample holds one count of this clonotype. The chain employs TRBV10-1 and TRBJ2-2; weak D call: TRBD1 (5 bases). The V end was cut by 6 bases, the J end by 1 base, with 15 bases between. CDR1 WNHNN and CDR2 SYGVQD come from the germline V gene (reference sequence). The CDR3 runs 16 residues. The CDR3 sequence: CASSQGQGRNTGELFF. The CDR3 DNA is TGCGCCAGCAGCCAAGGTCAGGGTCGGAACACCGGGGAGCTGTTTTTT.

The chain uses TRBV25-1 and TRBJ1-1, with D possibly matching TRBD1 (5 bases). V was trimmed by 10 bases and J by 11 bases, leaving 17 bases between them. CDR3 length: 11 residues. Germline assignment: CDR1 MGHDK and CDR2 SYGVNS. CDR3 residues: CATEAGGEAFF. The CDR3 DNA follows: TGTGCCACCGAAGCCGGGGGTGAGGCTTTCTTT. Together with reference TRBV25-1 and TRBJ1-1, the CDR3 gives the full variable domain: EADIYQTPRYLVIGTGKKITLECSQTMGHDKMYWYQQDPGMELHLIHYSYGVNSTEKGDLSSESTVSRIRTEHFPLTLESARPSHTSQYLCATEAGGEAFFGQGTRLTVV.

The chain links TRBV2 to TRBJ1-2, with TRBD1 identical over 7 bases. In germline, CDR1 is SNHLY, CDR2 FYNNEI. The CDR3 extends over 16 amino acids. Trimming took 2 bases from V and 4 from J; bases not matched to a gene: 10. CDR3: CASSELQGTAIYGYTF. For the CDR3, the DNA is TGTGCCAGCAGTGAACTCCAAGGGACAGCTATCTATGGCTACACCTTC. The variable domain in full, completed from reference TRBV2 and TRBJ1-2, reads EPEVTQTPSHQVTQMGQEVILRCVPISNHLYFYWYRQILGQKVEFLVSFYNNEISEKSEIFDDQFSVERPDGSNFTLKIRSTKLEDSAMYFCASSELQGTAIYGYTFGSGTRLTVV.

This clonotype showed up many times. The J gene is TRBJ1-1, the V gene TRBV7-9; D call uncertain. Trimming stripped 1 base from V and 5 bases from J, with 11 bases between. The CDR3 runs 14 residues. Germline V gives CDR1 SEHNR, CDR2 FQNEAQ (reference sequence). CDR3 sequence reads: CASSLEVAGTEAFF. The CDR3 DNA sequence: TGTGCCAGCAGCTTAGAGGTAGCGGGAACTGAAGCTTTCTTT.

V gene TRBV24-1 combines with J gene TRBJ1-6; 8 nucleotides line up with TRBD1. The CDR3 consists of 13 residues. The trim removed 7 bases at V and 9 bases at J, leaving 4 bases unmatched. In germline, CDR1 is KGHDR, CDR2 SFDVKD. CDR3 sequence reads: CATRGTGSSPLHF. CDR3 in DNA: TGTGCCACCAGGGGGACAGGATCTTCACCCCTCCACTTT.

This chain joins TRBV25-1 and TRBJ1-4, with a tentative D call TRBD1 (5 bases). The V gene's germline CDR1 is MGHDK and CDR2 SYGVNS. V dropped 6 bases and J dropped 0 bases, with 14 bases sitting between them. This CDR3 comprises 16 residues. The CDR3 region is CASSRPRGATNEKLFF. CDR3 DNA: TGTGCCAGCAGCAGGCCTCGGGGGGCAACTAATGAAAAACTGTTTTTT.

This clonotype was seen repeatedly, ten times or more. CDR3 amino acids: CSVRNKVDTEAFF. CDR3 bases: TGCAGCGTTCGGAATAAAGTGGACACTGAAGCTTTCTTT. This chain joins TRBV29-1 and TRBJ1-1; D gene ambiguous. Germline loops: CDR1 SQVTM, CDR2 ANQGSEA. There are 13 residues in the CDR3. Trimming removed 5 bases at V and 3 bases at J, with 13 bases between.

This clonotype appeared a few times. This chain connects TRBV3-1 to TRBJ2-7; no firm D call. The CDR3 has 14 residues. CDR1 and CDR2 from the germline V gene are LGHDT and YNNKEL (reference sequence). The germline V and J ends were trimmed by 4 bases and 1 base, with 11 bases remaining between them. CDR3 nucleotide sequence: TGTGCCAGCAGCCTCCGGACCGCGTCCTACGAGCAGTACTTC. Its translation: CASSLRTASYEQYF.

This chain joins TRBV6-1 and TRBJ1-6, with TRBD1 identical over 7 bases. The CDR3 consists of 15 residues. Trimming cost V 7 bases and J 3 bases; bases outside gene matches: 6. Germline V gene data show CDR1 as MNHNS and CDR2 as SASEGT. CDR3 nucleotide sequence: TGTGCCAGCAATGGACAGGCCAACTATAATTCACCCCTCCACTTT. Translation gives CASNGQANYNSPLHF.

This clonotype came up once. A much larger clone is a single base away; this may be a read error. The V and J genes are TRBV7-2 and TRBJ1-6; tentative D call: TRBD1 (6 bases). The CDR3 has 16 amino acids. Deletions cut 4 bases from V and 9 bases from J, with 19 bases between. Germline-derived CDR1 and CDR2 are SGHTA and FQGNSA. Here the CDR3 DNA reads TGTGCCAGCAGCTCGCACGACCTACAGGGTAGTTCACCCCTCCACTTT. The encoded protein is CASSSHDLQGSSPLHF.

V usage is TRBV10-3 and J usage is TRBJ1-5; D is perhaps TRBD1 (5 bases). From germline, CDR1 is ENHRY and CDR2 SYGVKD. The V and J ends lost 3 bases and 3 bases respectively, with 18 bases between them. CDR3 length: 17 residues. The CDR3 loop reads CAISDVAGLMINQPQHF. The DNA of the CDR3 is TGTGCCATCAGTGATGTGGCAGGGCTCATGATCAATCAGCCCCAGCATTTT.

Written as DNA, the CDR3 is TGTGCCAGCAGCTCAGGGGCGGGTGGCTACACCTTC. It codes for CASSSGAGGYTF. The V gene is TRBV7-6, the J gene TRBJ1-2; weak D call: TRBD1 (6 bases). Germline CDR1 and CDR2: SGHVS and FNYEAQ. This CDR3 is 12 amino acids long. V was trimmed by 4 bases and J by 7 bases, leaving 10 bases between them.

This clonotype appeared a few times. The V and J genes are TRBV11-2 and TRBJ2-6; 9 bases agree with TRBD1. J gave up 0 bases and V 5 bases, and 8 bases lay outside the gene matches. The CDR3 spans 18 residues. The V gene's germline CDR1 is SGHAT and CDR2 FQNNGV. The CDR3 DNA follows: TGTGCCAGCAGCATAGGGACAGGGAAAAGCTCTGGGGCCAACGTCCTGACTTTC. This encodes CASSIGTGKSSGANVLTF.

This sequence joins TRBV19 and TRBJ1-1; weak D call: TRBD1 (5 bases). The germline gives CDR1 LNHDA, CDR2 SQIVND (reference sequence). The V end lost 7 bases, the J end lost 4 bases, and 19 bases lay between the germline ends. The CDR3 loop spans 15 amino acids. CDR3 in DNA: TGTGCCAGTAAACTCCTGGGGGGGTTGGGCACTGAAGCTTTCTTT. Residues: CASKLLGGLGTEAFF.

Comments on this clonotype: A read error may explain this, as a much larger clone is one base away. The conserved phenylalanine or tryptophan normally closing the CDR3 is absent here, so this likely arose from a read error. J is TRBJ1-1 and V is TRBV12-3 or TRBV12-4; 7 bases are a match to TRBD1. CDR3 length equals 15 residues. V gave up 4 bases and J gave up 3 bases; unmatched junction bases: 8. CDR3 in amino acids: CASSSGTEKDTEAFL. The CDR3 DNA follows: TGTGCCAGCAGTTCCGGGACAGAGAAGGACACTGAAGCTTTCCTT.